A single sample is the source of the 26 T cell receptor beta chains below, sequenced in a study of tumor-infiltrating lymphocytes in primary liver carcinoma. Germline DNA was extracted too, while blood RNA derived from unsorted whole blood. With a constant-region primer, TCR beta cDNA was made from 450 to 550 ng of total RNA. Library construction for TCR beta comprised three nested multiplex PCR rounds performed with slightly modified ARM-PCR. A C-beta reverse primer was combined with TRBV1-TRBV30 forward primers in the first two PCR rounds, and each round had ten to eleven cycles. MiXCR, applied by TCRdb to the multiplex PCR reads, yields one record per CDR3 protein. The table has approximately 330,000 distinct CDR3 sequences, less than 75% seen once. The sequenced material came from peripheral blood. These receptors all stem from a man in his forties with primary liver carcinoma and hepatitis B virus infection.

Of note for this clonotype: Without the conserved terminal phenylalanine or tryptophan, this CDR3 likely stems from a read error. The genes are TRBV11-2 and TRBJ2-5; D possibly corresponds to TRBD1 (5 bases). This CDR3 is built from 16 residues. CDR1 is SGHAT and CDR2 is FQNNGV in the germline V gene. The V end was cut by 2 bases, the J end by 3 bases, with 16 bases between. CDR3 amino acids: CASSLCPGQGEETQYI. The CDR3 nucleotides are TGTGCCAGCAGCTTATGCCCCGGGCAGGGCGAAGAGACCCAGTACATC.

The chain couples TRBV1 to TRBJ1-2; the table's D call, TRBD1, has no DNA check behind it. TRBV1 is an annotated pseudogene. The CDR3 length is 15 residues. The CDR3 nucleotides read TGCACCAGCAGCCAAGCCAGGACAGGGGACTATGGCTACACCTTC. Encoded protein: CTSSQARTGDYGYTF.

Notes on this clonotype: Possible read error: a much larger clone is one base away. The rearrangement links TRBV12-3 or TRBV12-4 to TRBJ1-5; D is unclear. The CDR3 sequence is 15 residues long. Trimming stripped 3 bases from V and 3 bases from J, with 12 bases between. The CDR3 sequence is CASSFGTGFNQPQHF. The CDR3, as DNA: TGTGCCAGCAGTTTTGGTACCGGGTTCAATCAGCCCCAGCATTTT.

The J gene is TRBJ2-7, the V gene TRBV11-2; TRBD2 matches at 9 bases. The CDR3 covers 14 residues. V shed 1 base, J shed 6 bases, and the junction held 4 bases outside the gene matches. Looked up from germline, CDR1 is SGHAT and CDR2 is FQNNGV. CDR3 sequence (DNA): TGTGCCAGCAGCTTAGGAATAGCGGGAGTCGAGCAGTACTTC. It translates to CASSLGIAGVEQYF.

This clonotype occurred many times. The chain has TRBV6-5 and TRBJ1-1; D is undetermined. The germline V gene has CDR1 MNHEY and CDR2 SVGAGI. This CDR3 region has 16 residues. V was cut by 5 bases and J by 4 bases, with 20 bases left in between. CDR3 bases: TGTGCCAGCAGTCAATCCTCGGACGGCGTTGGCACTGAAGCTTTCTTT. It translates to CASSQSSDGVGTEAFF.

With respect to this clonotype: The junction departs from the called germline gene at one end, perhaps through a read error. CDR3 loop: CAGSEVIATSGFGTDTQYF. The CDR3 DNA is TGTGCCGGCAGTGAAGTGATAGCAACAAGTGGGTTCGGCACAGATACGCAGTATTTT. V usage is TRBV6-1 and J usage is TRBJ2-3; D remains ambiguous. Germline assignment: CDR1 MNHNS and CDR2 SASEGT. The CDR3 runs to 19 residues.

A word on this clonotype: Mismatch with germline at one junction end may stem from a read error. The gene calls are TRBV11-2 and TRBJ2-4; 7 bases map to TRBD1. The CDR3 loop spans 17 amino acids. Germline loops: CDR1 SGHAT, CDR2 FQNNGV. In nucleotides, the CDR3 is TGTGCCAGCAGCGACCGGACAGGCCCCCTAGCCAAAAACATTCGGTACTTC. This gives the protein CASSDRTGPLAKNIRYF.

Only a few counts were recorded for this clonotype. The chain combines TRBV14 with TRBJ2-5; a weak D match, TRBD1 (7 bases). Trimming removed 1 base from V and 3 bases from J, with 21 bases in between. This CDR3 contains 18 residues. Looked up from germline, CDR1 is SGHDN and CDR2 is FVKESK. CDR3 sequence: CASSQGPEGATGKETQYF. CDR3 bases: TGTGCCAGCAGCCAAGGACCGGAGGGGGCGACGGGCAAAGAGACCCAGTACTTC.

This chain uses TRBV14 with TRBJ1-1; tentative D call: TRBD1 (6 bases). Per the germline V gene, CDR1 is SGHDN and CDR2 is FVKESK. V lost 4 bases and J 5 bases, leaving 14 bases between the germline ends. This CDR3 contains 14 residues. CDR3 DNA sequence: TGTGCCAGCAGCCTGGGGGGGGGCAGTACTGAAGCTTTCTTT. Protein sequence: CASSLGGGSTEAFF. Full variable domain (rest looked up from reference TRBV14 and TRBJ1-1): EAGVTQFPSHSVIEKGQTVTLRCDPISGHDNLYWYRRVMGKEIKFLLHFVKESKQDESGMPNNRFLAERTGGTYSTLKVQPAELEDSGVYFCASSLGGGSTEAFFGQGTRLTVV.

On this clonotype: The junction shows a germline mismatch at one end, possibly a read error. V is TRBV11-2 and J is TRBJ2-7; 10 nucleotides align to TRBD1. The CDR3 is 14 residues long. From germline, CDR1 is SGHAT and CDR2 FQNNGV. CDR3 sequence: CASSSGQGVDEKYF. The DNA of the CDR3 is TGTGCCAGCAGCTCAGGACAGGGGGTCGACGAGAAGTACTTC.

In regard to this clonotype: A much larger clone differs from this one at a single base, so this may be a read error. V is TRBV6-6 and J is TRBJ2-2; 7 positions agree with TRBD2. The CDR3 runs to 13 residues. Germline V gene sequence: CDR1 MNHNY, CDR2 SVGAGI (reference sequence). This CDR3 is CVSSSRGVGELFF. CDR3 sequence (DNA): TGTGTCAGCAGTTCCCGGGGGGTCGGGGAGCTGTTTTTT.

CDR3 nucleotides: TGCGCCAGCAGCCCGGTGGGGGCCAATGAGCAGTTCTTC. This codes for CASSPVGANEQFF. V usage is TRBV5-1 and J usage is TRBJ2-1; possible D gene TRBD1, 6 bases. The ends were cut back, 4 bases at V and 6 bases at J, with 11 bases in the middle. The CDR3 totals 13 residues. Germline V gene data show CDR1 as SGHRS and CDR2 as YFSETQ.

The chain is built from TRBV29-1 and TRBJ2-3; 7 bases align to TRBD1. This CDR3 contains 13 residues. Losses at the gene ends were 7 bases for V and 2 bases for J; bases not matched to a gene: 6. The germline CDR1 and CDR2 sequences are SQVTM and ANQGSEA. The CDR3 region has the DNA TGCAGCGCTCAACAGGGGAACACAGATACGCAGTATTTT. Amino acid sequence: CSAQQGNTDTQYF.

The rearrangement uses TRBV23-1 and TRBJ2-1; D gene unclear. TRBV23-1 is annotated as an ORF whose role is uncertain. The V end lost 3 bases, the J end lost 3 bases, and 21 bases lay between the germline ends. The length of the CDR3 is 18 residues. CDR3 sequence reads: CASSQTTPPGPGYNEQFF. CDR3 coding DNA: TGCGCCAGCAGTCAGACAACTCCCCCAGGACCGGGCTACAATGAGCAGTTCTTC.

This clonotype was picked up many times. V is TRBV4-3 and J is TRBJ1-4; D gene unclear. Trimming cost V 1 base and J 8 bases, with 11 bases left between them. Per germline, CDR1 LGHNA and CDR2 YSLEER. The CDR3 covers 14 residues. The CDR3 protein is CASSQAGLGEKLFF. CDR3 DNA sequence: TGCGCCAGCAGCCAAGCAGGCTTAGGCGAAAAACTGTTTTTT.

Comment on this clonotype: At one end the junction does not follow the germline gene, possibly because of a read error. This chain uses TRBV4-1 with TRBJ1-1; D not resolved. Per germline, CDR1 MGHRA and CDR2 YSYEKL. This CDR3 comprises 14 residues. CDR3 residues: CASSPGPSNTEVFF. The CDR3 bases are TGCGCCAGCAGCCCCGGGCCTAGTAACACTGAAGTTTTCTTT.

This chain joins TRBV5-5 and TRBJ2-5, with D uncertain. This CDR3 contains 12 residues. Trimming removed 0 bases from V and 4 bases from J, with 4 bases in between. Germline values: CDR1 SGHKS, CDR2 YYEKEE (reference sequence). CDR3 sequence: CASSLGTETQYF. The CDR3 DNA reads as TGTGCCAGCAGCTTGGGTACAGAGACCCAGTACTTC.

The chain uses TRBV7-8 and TRBJ1-6; the match to TRBD1 covers 7 bases. The CDR3 loop spans 16 amino acids. The germline CDR1 and CDR2 sequences are SGHVS and FQNEAQ. V trimming: 5 bases; J trimming: 5 bases; junction bases outside the gene matches: 9. The CDR3 sequence: CASSTDRAYDNSPLHF. CDR3 nucleotides: TGTGCCAGCAGCACCGACAGGGCCTATGATAATTCACCCCTCCACTTT.

Remarks on this clonotype: The junction departs from germline at one end; a sequencing error may be responsible. DNA for the CDR3: TGTGCCAGCAGCATCGCCCCAAGTCTCACTGAAGCTTTCTTC. Encoded protein: CASSIAPSLTEAFF. This chain joins TRBV11-2 and TRBJ1-1, with no clear D. The CDR3 is 14 residues long. Germline values: CDR1 SGHAT, CDR2 FQNNGV.

To note about this clonotype: One end of the junction does not line up with germline, which may come from a read error. The rearrangement links TRBV6-5 to TRBJ1-3, with 8 bases matching TRBD1. The CDR3 consists of 15 residues. Germline CDR1 and CDR2: MNHEY and SVGAGI. The CDR3 DNA is TGTGCCAGCAGTTACTTTGGTGGGACAGGAAACGCCATATATTTT. Amino acids: CASSYFGGTGNAIYF.

Worth noting for this clonotype: This may arise from a read error, as a much more abundant clone is one base away. Because the CDR3 is missing its conserved closing phenylalanine or tryptophan, this is likely a read error. The chain employs TRBV10-2 and TRBJ1-6, with D perhaps TRBD1 (5 bases). The CDR3 is 14 amino acids. V shed 2 bases and J shed 9 bases, with 11 bases lying between them. The germline V gene has CDR1 WSHSY and CDR2 SAAADI. Written as DNA, the CDR3 is TGCGCCAGCAGTGAGGGACAAGCTCCTTCACCCCTCCACTTA. Encoded protein: CASSEGQAPSPLHL.

The V gene is TRBV7-2, the J gene TRBJ2-1, with D unresolved. Between the trimmed V and J ends, which lost 4 bases and 1 base, there was a span of 14 bases. The CDR3 loop spans 16 amino acids. Germline-derived CDR1 and CDR2 are SGHTA and FQGNSA. The CDR3 loop is CASSSGSGWSYNEQFF. CDR3 sequence (DNA): TGTGCCAGCAGCTCCGGGTCGGGTTGGTCCTACAATGAGCAGTTCTTC.

As to this clonotype: A much larger clone lies a single base off, so this may be a read error. The chain links TRBV10-3 to TRBJ2-4, with TRBD2 identical over 9 bases. V shed 5 bases, J shed 8 bases, and the junction held 10 bases outside the gene matches. Germline CDR1 ENHRY, CDR2 SYGVKD. CDR3 size: 15 residues. CDR3: CAISNKDAGGDIQYF. The CDR3 coding sequence is TGTGCCATCAGTAATAAGGACGCGGGGGGGGACATTCAGTACTTC.

Remarks on this clonotype: A much larger clonotype is one base distant, so this may be a read error. As the CDR3 is not closed by the conserved phenylalanine or tryptophan, this likely results from a read error. The J gene is TRBJ2-5, the V gene TRBV6-5; tentatively, D is TRBD1 (6 bases). The CDR3 has 15 amino acids. From germline, CDR1 is MNHEY and CDR2 SVGAGI. CDR3 sequence (DNA): TGTGCCAGCAGTAACTCGGGACATCCCCAGGAGACCCAGTACATC. Protein product: CASSNSGHPQETQYI.

This clonotype was counted ten times or more. This chain links TRBV11-1 with TRBJ2-1; 7 bases align to TRBD2. CDR1 is SGHAT and CDR2 is FQDESV in the germline V gene (reference sequence). The CDR3 consists of 15 residues. J gave up 5 bases and V 5 bases, and 9 bases lay outside the gene matches. The CDR3 loop is CASSLFERGHNEQFF. As DNA, the CDR3 is TGTGCCAGCAGCCTTTTTGAGCGGGGCCACAATGAGCAGTTCTTC.

Points on this clonotype: A much larger clone is a single base away; this may be a read error. The V gene is TRBV6-1, the J gene TRBJ2-2, with unresolved D. This CDR3 is 15 amino acids long. Germline lookup yields CDR1 MNHNS and CDR2 SASEGT. The chain's CDR3 is CTSSEARGNTGELFF. The CDR3 nucleotides read TGTACCAGCAGTGAAGCTCGAGGGAACACCGGGGAGCTGTTTTTT.